This T cell receptor (beta chain) was sequenced for a study of blood T cells in healthy people across ages. Study-wide results and caveats: In older individuals, TCR beta diversity per million T cells was lower, falling roughly linearly with age.

To note about this clonotype: What it binds is not known.

A sample-barcoded 5' primer and a J-beta primer mix were used in a second PCR of about 7 to 11 cycles. Every sample produced at least 2.5 million CDR3-containing paired-end reads. MiXCR, run by TCRdb on the 5' RACE reads, gives a single entry per CDR3 protein. This table has roughly 800,000 distinct CDR3 sequences, about three fifths appearing once. Every donor contributed 8 to 10 milliliters of peripheral blood by blood draw. Extraction yielded at least 6 micrograms of total RNA per sample. Germline V gives CDR1 LNHNV, CDR2 YYDKDF (reference sequence). The CDR3 length is 17 residues. The V gene end was trimmed by 0 bases and the J gene end by 2 bases; junction bases not matched to a gene: 2.

Material for sequencing was blood. This rearrangement joins TRBV15 to TRBJ2-6; the match to TRBD1 covers 9 bases. The clonotype originates from a young man in good health. The CDR3 loop reads CATSREQGAPGANVLTF. The CDR3 nucleotides read TGTGCCACCAGCAGAGAACAGGGGGCGCCTGGGGCCAACGTCCTGACTTTC.